These T cell receptor beta chains were read from a single sample in a study of OX40 agonist ivuxolimab in advanced cancers. The protocol was immunoSEQ multiplex PCR, while the TCRdb copy is restricted to in-frame clones and leaves out a portion. The sample holds 65,000 to 95,000 clones, roughly 87% seen once. The source material was CD4+ or CD8+ T cells sorted from blood, sampled in a trial of the OX40 agonist ivuxolimab. These receptors all stem from an adult with an advanced solid tumor such as melanoma, head and neck, liver or kidney cancer. Both conserved end residues are part of each CDR3.

v_call cdr3_aa
TRBV10-1 CATTRGQGGDTQYF
TRBV11-2 CASSFPAGGRTDTQYF
TRBV5-1 CASSLETDYPNEQFF
TRBV30 CAWSVLFPGGPGNEQFF
TRBV18 CASSPSSGTSSYEQYF
TRBV19 CATGGQTNYGYTF
TRBV11-1 CASSPSGAGNQPQHF
TRBV28 CASRYPLGGLYGYTF
TRBV19 CASSTTDRASSYNSPLHF
TRBV19 CASRKGSLGADPPEQYF
TRBV5-1 CASSLGGVGYGYTF